Listed below are T cell receptor beta chains from one sample, sequenced in a study of T cells in Graves' hyperthyroidism and ophthalmopathy. TCRdb recomputed calls from the multiplex PCR reads with MiXCR, one row per CDR3 protein. The sample records some 570,000 distinct CDR3 sequences, 12% to 15% being singletons. The sample was blood. The source is a woman aged 18-30 years with Graves' ophthalmopathy. CDR3s include the opening cysteine and the closing phenylalanine or tryptophan. The D gene is left open where the match is weak. Not every row has a clone size; where given, it reads once, few, many or a size class.

j_call: TRBJ2-3
clone_size: many
cdr3_length: 14
d_call: TRBD2
v_call: TRBV10-3
cdr3_nt: TGTGCCATCAGTGATAGCGGGAGCGCAGATACGCAGTATTTT
cdr3_aa: CAISDSGSADTQYF

j_call: TRBJ1-5
clone_size: -
cdr3_length: 15
d_call: TRBD1
v_call: TRBV30
cdr3_nt: TGTGCCTGGAGTCCCCCAGGGACAGGGGATCGGCCCCAGCATTTT
cdr3_aa: CAWSPPGTGDRPQHF

j_call: TRBJ1-2
clone_size: few
cdr3_length: 13
d_call: TRBD1
v_call: TRBV9
cdr3_nt: TGTGCCAGCAGCCGACTTACAGGGGAAGGCTACACCTTC
cdr3_aa: CASSRLTGEGYTF

j_call: TRBJ2-3
clone_size: many
cdr3_length: 16
d_call: -
v_call: TRBV5-4
cdr3_nt: TGTGCCAGCAGCTTTCGCGTGCACACCGACACAGATACGCAGTATTTT
cdr3_aa: CASSFRVHTDTDTQYF

j_call: TRBJ2-5
clone_size: many
cdr3_length: 12
d_call: -
v_call: TRBV30
cdr3_nt: TGTGCCTGGGGAAGGGGGTGGGAGACCCAGTACTTC
cdr3_aa: CAWGRGWETQYF

j_call: TRBJ2-1
clone_size: few
cdr3_length: 13
d_call: -
v_call: TRBV5-1
cdr3_nt: TGCGCCAGCAGCGTACGCATCGACAATGAGCAGTTCTTC
cdr3_aa: CASSVRIDNEQFF

j_call: TRBJ1-1
clone_size: many
cdr3_length: 13
d_call: -
v_call: TRBV2
cdr3_nt: TGTGCCAGCATCCTGGGCAGGAGCAATGAAGCTTTCTTT
cdr3_aa: CASILGRSNEAFF

j_call: TRBJ2-5
clone_size: many
cdr3_length: 13
d_call: -
v_call: TRBV5-6
cdr3_nt: TGTGCCAGCAGCTTGGATGGGACCAAGACCCAGTACTTC
cdr3_aa: CASSLDGTKTQYF

j_call: TRBJ1-2
clone_size: many
cdr3_length: 11
d_call: -
v_call: TRBV7-9
cdr3_nt: TGTGCCAGCAGCCTTCCCTATGGCTACACCTTC
cdr3_aa: CASSLPYGYTF

j_call: TRBJ2-1
clone_size: many
cdr3_length: 14
d_call: TRBD1
v_call: TRBV7-9
cdr3_nt: TGTGCCAGCAGTTATCCCCAGGGGGCTGATGAGCAGTTCTTC
cdr3_aa: CASSYPQGADEQFF

j_call: TRBJ2-2
clone_size: few
cdr3_length: 18
d_call: TRBD1
v_call: TRBV7-8
cdr3_nt: TGTGCCAGCAGCCCCCGCGTTAGTGGACAGGTGAACACCGGGGAGCTGTTTTTT
cdr3_aa: CASSPRVSGQVNTGELFF

j_call: TRBJ2-1
clone_size: many
cdr3_length: 14
d_call: TRBD2
v_call: TRBV20-1
cdr3_nt: TGCAGTGCTAGCTTAGCGGGAGGGCTTCATGAGCAGTTCTTC
cdr3_aa: CSASLAGGLHEQFF

j_call: TRBJ2-7
clone_size: few
cdr3_length: 15
d_call: TRBD2
v_call: TRBV19
cdr3_nt: TGTGCCAGTAGTTTTTCAAGCGGGAGCCTCAACGAGCAGTACTTC
cdr3_aa: CASSFSSGSLNEQYF

j_call: TRBJ1-5
clone_size: few
cdr3_length: 16
d_call: TRBD1
v_call: TRBV19
cdr3_nt: TGTGCCAGCCGGGACAGGGCTCCTTATAGCAATCAGCCCCAGCATTTT
cdr3_aa: CASRDRAPYSNQPQHF

j_call: TRBJ1-2
clone_size: many
cdr3_length: 17
d_call: TRBD1
v_call: TRBV4-3
cdr3_nt: TGCGCCAGCAGCCAAGAACATGGGGCAGGGGGTCACTATGGCTACACCTTC
cdr3_aa: CASSQEHGAGGHYGYTF

j_call: TRBJ1-1
clone_size: many
cdr3_length: 16
d_call: TRBD1
v_call: TRBV7-9
cdr3_nt: TGTGCCAGCAGCTTAGGACAGGGGGGGTGGTTTTCTGAAGCTTTCTTT
cdr3_aa: CASSLGQGGWFSEAFF

j_call: TRBJ2-3
clone_size: -
cdr3_length: 17
d_call: -
v_call: TRBV18
cdr3_nt: TGTGCCAGCTCACCCCTCCGACAGGCCACTAGCACAGATACGCAGTATTTT
cdr3_aa: CASSPLRQATSTDTQYF

j_call: TRBJ2-5
clone_size: many
cdr3_length: 14
d_call: -
v_call: TRBV18
cdr3_nt: TGTGCCAGCTCACCACCGACAGTCGGAGAGACCCAGTACTTC
cdr3_aa: CASSPPTVGETQYF

j_call: TRBJ1-2
clone_size: -
cdr3_length: 15
d_call: -
v_call: TRBV24-1
cdr3_nt: TGTGCCACCAGTGATTTGGACAGCCCTAGCTATGGCTACACCTTC
cdr3_aa: CATSDLDSPSYGYTF

j_call: TRBJ1-2
clone_size: many
cdr3_length: 17
d_call: -
v_call: TRBV5-6
cdr3_nt: TGTGCCAGCAGCCTACGGAGCTACAGACGAGCTAACTATGGCTACACCTTC
cdr3_aa: CASSLRSYRRANYGYTF

j_call: TRBJ1-2
clone_size: many
cdr3_length: 14
d_call: TRBD1
v_call: TRBV15
cdr3_nt: TGTGCCACCAGCAGACGGACAGGGGGCGTTGGCTACACCTTC
cdr3_aa: CATSRRTGGVGYTF

j_call: TRBJ2-7
clone_size: many
cdr3_length: 13
d_call: -
v_call: TRBV10-3
cdr3_nt: TGTGCCATCAGTGACACCATCTCCTACGAGCAGTACTTC
cdr3_aa: CAISDTISYEQYF

j_call: TRBJ2-1
clone_size: few
cdr3_length: 15
d_call: -
v_call: TRBV11-3
cdr3_nt: TGTGCCAGCACAGGTCGAGAGCCCTCCTACAATGAGCAGTTCTTC
cdr3_aa: CASTGREPSYNEQFF

j_call: TRBJ2-3
clone_size: few
cdr3_length: 16
d_call: TRBD1
v_call: TRBV5-1
cdr3_nt: TGCGCCAGCAGCTTGGAGGGCCCAGGGGGCGTAGATACGCAGTATTTT
cdr3_aa: CASSLEGPGGVDTQYF

j_call: TRBJ2-1
clone_size: few
cdr3_length: 16
d_call: -
v_call: TRBV20-1
cdr3_nt: TGCAGTGCTAGAGATGTTACTAGCCCGGCCTACAATGAGCAGTTCTTC
cdr3_aa: CSARDVTSPAYNEQFF

j_call: TRBJ2-1
clone_size: few
cdr3_length: 13
d_call: -
v_call: TRBV6-5
cdr3_nt: TGTGCCAGCAGTTACCGTAGGGGGGGGGAGCAGTTCTTC
cdr3_aa: CASSYRRGGEQFF

j_call: TRBJ2-7
clone_size: many
cdr3_length: 12
d_call: -
v_call: TRBV18
cdr3_nt: TGTGCCAGCTCCCCGGACGGGTACGAGCAGTACTTC
cdr3_aa: CASSPDGYEQYF

j_call: TRBJ2-1
clone_size: -
cdr3_length: 12
d_call: -
v_call: TRBV7-2
cdr3_nt: TGTGCCAGCAGCCGACCGGGGGGCATCCGGTTCTTC
cdr3_aa: CASSRPGGIRFF

j_call: TRBJ1-1
clone_size: many
cdr3_length: 15
d_call: -
v_call: TRBV27
cdr3_nt: TGTGCCAGCAGCCGACAGAGGCAGATGAACACTGAAGCTTTCTTT
cdr3_aa: CASSRQRQMNTEAFF

j_call: TRBJ2-3
clone_size: many
cdr3_length: 15
d_call: -
v_call: TRBV7-9
cdr3_nt: TGTGCCAGCAACCCCCAGCGGTCTAGCACAGATACGCAGTATTTT
cdr3_aa: CASNPQRSSTDTQYF

j_call: TRBJ1-1
clone_size: many
cdr3_length: 14
d_call: -
v_call: TRBV27
cdr3_nt: TGTGCCAGCAGTTTACGGGGGAGGAACACTGAAGCTTTCTTT
cdr3_aa: CASSLRGRNTEAFF

j_call: TRBJ2-5
clone_size: many
cdr3_length: 13
d_call: -
v_call: TRBV7-2
cdr3_nt: TGTGCCAGCAGCCCAAGGATATGGGAGACCCAGTACTTC
cdr3_aa: CASSPRIWETQYF

j_call: TRBJ2-5
clone_size: many
cdr3_length: 16
d_call: -
v_call: TRBV15
cdr3_nt: TGTGCCACTGAGATGGGGGGCTGGAGCCTCCAAGAGACCCAGTACTTC
cdr3_aa: CATEMGGWSLQETQYF

j_call: TRBJ2-1
clone_size: many
cdr3_length: 17
d_call: TRBD2
v_call: TRBV28
cdr3_nt: TGTGCCAGCAGGCGAACTAGCGGGAGGGCCCCTAGGGTGGGGCAGTTCTTC
cdr3_aa: CASRRTSGRAPRVGQFF

j_call: TRBJ2-1
clone_size: -
cdr3_length: 13
d_call: -
v_call: TRBV14
cdr3_nt: TGTGCCAGCAGCCAGAAAGGAACCAATGAGCAGTTCTTC
cdr3_aa: CASSQKGTNEQFF

j_call: TRBJ2-6
clone_size: -
cdr3_length: 15
d_call: -
v_call: TRBV7-2
cdr3_nt: TGTGCCAGCAGCTCCAACGCCCGAGGGGCCAACGTCCTGACTTTC
cdr3_aa: CASSSNARGANVLTF

j_call: TRBJ2-5
clone_size: many
cdr3_length: 15
d_call: TRBD2
v_call: TRBV20-1
cdr3_nt: TGCAGTGCTAGCGAAGGGACTAGCCCCCAAGAGACCCAGTACTTC
cdr3_aa: CSASEGTSPQETQYF

j_call: TRBJ2-7
clone_size: -
cdr3_length: 14
d_call: TRBD1
v_call: TRBV24-1
cdr3_nt: TGTGCCACCAGCACCACAGGGGGCTCAGACGAGCAGTACTTC
cdr3_aa: CATSTTGGSDEQYF

j_call: TRBJ2-7
clone_size: -
cdr3_length: 17
d_call: TRBD1
v_call: TRBV13
cdr3_nt: TGTGCCAGCAGCTCAGTCACATTAGGACAGGGAGTCTACGAGCAGTACTTC
cdr3_aa: CASSSVTLGQGVYEQYF

j_call: TRBJ2-1
clone_size: many
cdr3_length: 16
d_call: TRBD1
v_call: TRBV18
cdr3_nt: TGTGCCAGCTCACGGGGGACAGGGTTCGGCTACAATGAGCAGTTCTTC
cdr3_aa: CASSRGTGFGYNEQFF

j_call: TRBJ2-7
clone_size: many
cdr3_length: 15
d_call: TRBD2
v_call: TRBV7-3
cdr3_nt: TGTGCCAGCAGCTCAATACTAGCGGCTACCTACGAGCAGTACTTC
cdr3_aa: CASSSILAATYEQYF

j_call: TRBJ2-7
clone_size: many
cdr3_length: 14
d_call: -
v_call: TRBV18
cdr3_nt: TGTGCCAGCTCACCATTGCGGGGAACCTACGAGCAGTACTTC
cdr3_aa: CASSPLRGTYEQYF

j_call: TRBJ1-5
clone_size: -
cdr3_length: 15
d_call: -
v_call: TRBV2
cdr3_nt: TGTGCCAGGACCGGGGGGGGGAATAGCAATCAGCCCCAGCATTTT
cdr3_aa: CARTGGGNSNQPQHF

j_call: TRBJ1-1
clone_size: once
cdr3_length: 15
d_call: TRBD1
v_call: TRBV11-2
cdr3_nt: TGTGCCAGCAGCTCCTCCGGGACAGGCGCGTATCGAGCTTTCTTT
cdr3_aa: CASSSSGTGAYRAFF

j_call: TRBJ2-7
clone_size: many
cdr3_length: 13
d_call: -
v_call: TRBV20-1
cdr3_nt: TGCAGTGCTTCCTATTCTATCTCCTACGAGCAGTACTTC
cdr3_aa: CSASYSISYEQYF

j_call: TRBJ2-5
clone_size: many
cdr3_length: 16
d_call: TRBD2
v_call: TRBV7-3
cdr3_nt: TGTGCCAGCAGCTTAATAGCGGGAGTATCGGTCGAGACCCAGTACTTC
cdr3_aa: CASSLIAGVSVETQYF

j_call: TRBJ2-3
clone_size: many
cdr3_length: 15
d_call: -
v_call: TRBV28
cdr3_nt: TGTGCCAGCCAAACACCGGGTCAGGGGACAGATACGCAGTATTTT
cdr3_aa: CASQTPGQGTDTQYF

j_call: TRBJ2-5
clone_size: many
cdr3_length: 11
d_call: TRBD1
v_call: TRBV5-1
cdr3_nt: TGCGCCAGCACAGGGGGCGAGACCCAGTACTTC
cdr3_aa: CASTGGETQYF

j_call: TRBJ1-2
clone_size: many
cdr3_length: 15
d_call: TRBD1
v_call: TRBV6-1
cdr3_nt: TGTGCCAGCAGCTTAGAAGGACAGGGCGCCTATGGCTACACCTTC
cdr3_aa: CASSLEGQGAYGYTF

j_call: TRBJ2-2
clone_size: many
cdr3_length: 15
d_call: -
v_call: TRBV27
cdr3_nt: TGTGCCAGCAGTTTTTATATAGAAGGTACCGGGGAGCTGTTTTTT
cdr3_aa: CASSFYIEGTGELFF

j_call: TRBJ2-6
clone_size: few
cdr3_length: 18
d_call: TRBD1
v_call: TRBV5-6
cdr3_nt: TGTGCCAGCAGCCGGTACCAGGGGGCGTTCTCTGGGGCCAACGTCCTGACTTTC
cdr3_aa: CASSRYQGAFSGANVLTF

j_call: TRBJ2-1
clone_size: many
cdr3_length: 12
d_call: -
v_call: TRBV7-3
cdr3_nt: TGTGCCAGCAGCACAAATCGAAGGGAGCAGTTCTTC
cdr3_aa: CASSTNRREQFF

j_call: TRBJ2-3
clone_size: -
cdr3_length: 12
d_call: -
v_call: TRBV12-3/TRBV12-4
cdr3_nt: TGTGCCAGCAGTTTAACCGCTAATACGCAGTATTTT
cdr3_aa: CASSLTANTQYF